This T cell receptor beta chain was recovered during a study of CD8+CD57+ T cells in acquired aplastic anemia. As for the study in general: Recorded DNA amounts for sorted CD4+ and CD8+ cells had an average of approximately 3.2 ug.

Germline V lookup: CDR1 MNHEY, CDR2 SMNVEV (reference sequence). This CDR3 comprises 17 residues. V trimming: 4 bases; J trimming: 4 bases; junction bases outside the gene matches: 12. This clonotype was seen a few times. Its antigen is not identified. Study observations and caveats: Approximately 30 was the count of CD8+ CDR3 sequences that patients shared with controls.

According to the study, genomic DNA was the template for TCR beta VDJ and CDR3 profiling. TCRdb recomputed calls from the reads with MiXCR, one row per CDR3 protein. The repertoire holds roughly 200,000 distinct CDR3 sequences, roughly 60% seen once, with approximately 46% in the top ten. Patients who underwent sequencing had shown CD8+CD57+ cell expansion by flow cytometry. The sequencing input was sorted CD4+, CD8+, or CD8+CD57+ T cells (not recorded which) from PBMCs. The V call is TRBV27, the J call TRBJ1-2; TRBD1 matches at 10 bases. The source of this sequence is a human donor with aplastic anemia. The CDR3 nucleotides are TGTGCCAGCAGTTCCACTTACGACAGGGGGCAAGGCTATGGCTACACCTTC. It encodes CASSSTYDRGQGYGYTF.